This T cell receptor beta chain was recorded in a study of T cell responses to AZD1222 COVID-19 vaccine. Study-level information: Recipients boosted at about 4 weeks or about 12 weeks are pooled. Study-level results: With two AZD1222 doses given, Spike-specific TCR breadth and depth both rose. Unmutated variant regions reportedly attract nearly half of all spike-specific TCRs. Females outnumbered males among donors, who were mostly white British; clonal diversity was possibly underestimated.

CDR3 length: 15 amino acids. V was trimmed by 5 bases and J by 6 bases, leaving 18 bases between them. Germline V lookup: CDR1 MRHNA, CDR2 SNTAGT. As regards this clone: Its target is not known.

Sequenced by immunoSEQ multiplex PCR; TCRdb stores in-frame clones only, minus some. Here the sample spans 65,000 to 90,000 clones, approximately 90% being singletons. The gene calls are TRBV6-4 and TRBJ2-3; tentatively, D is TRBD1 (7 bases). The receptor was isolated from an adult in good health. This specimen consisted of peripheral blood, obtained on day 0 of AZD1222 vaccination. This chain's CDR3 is CASSRRQGLKDTQYF. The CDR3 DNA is TGTGCCAGCAGTCGCCGACAGGGACTCAAGGATACGCAGTATTTT.